A single sample gave rise to the 4 T cell receptor beta chains below, sequenced in a study of blood T cells in healthy people across ages. Then a second PCR, running roughly 6 to 12 cycles, was carried out with a sample-barcoded 5' primer and a J-beta primer mix. TCRdb ran MiXCR on the 5' RACE reads and lists one entry per CDR3 protein. The sample yields 780,000 or so distinct CDR3 sequences, 56% seen once. Sequencing was performed on blood. These TCRs come from a man in his forties in good health.

The CDR3 sequence: CASSFGRGTAYNEQFF. The CDR3 DNA reads TGTGCCAGCAGCTTTGGCAGGGGAACGGCCTACAATGAGCAGTTCTTC. V and J are TRBV11-2 and TRBJ2-1; TRBD1 is a possible D gene (6 bases). Trimming shortened V by 3 bases and J by 2 bases, and 14 bases separated the two germline ends. The CDR3 covers 16 residues. Germline-derived CDR1 and CDR2 are SGHAT and FQNNGV.

DNA for the CDR3: TGTGCCACCAGTGGGGGGACAGGGCCTCCAGAGACCCAGTACTTC. Its translation is CATSGGTGPPETQYF. The V gene is TRBV24-1, the J gene TRBJ2-7, with 9 bases matching TRBD1. The closer fit of TRBJ2-5 to the DNA end suggests the J call may be wrong. Germline CDR1 reads KGHDR; CDR2 reads SFDVKD. This CDR3 contains 15 residues.

The chain links TRBV28 to TRBJ2-3; no firm D call. Germline-derived CDR1 and CDR2 are MDHEN and SYDVKM. V lost 6 bases, J lost 2 bases, and 12 bases lay in between. The CDR3 is made up of 14 amino acids. As DNA, the CDR3 is TGTGCCAGCAGACCGGTCGACGCCACAGATACGCAGTATTTT. This encodes CASRPVDATDTQYF.

A single count supports this clonotype. J is TRBJ1-2 and V is TRBV9; D is ambiguous. The CDR3 covers 14 residues. The germline CDR1 and CDR2 sequences are SGDLS and YYNGEE. Trimming cost V 2 bases and J 7 bases, with 15 bases left between them. The CDR3, as DNA: TGTGCCAGCAGCGTTGGGTTTGGTGCCCCTGGCTACACCTTC. This sequence encodes CASSVGFGAPGYTF. Full variable domain (rest looked up from reference TRBV9 and TRBJ1-2): DSGVTQTPKHLITATGQRVTLRCSPRSGDLSVYWYQQSLDQGLQFLIQYYNGEERAKGNILERFSAQQFPDLHSELNLSSLELGDSALYFCASSVGFGAPGYTFGSGTRLTVV.